This T cell receptor (beta chain) appears in the sequencing data of a study of T cells after yellow fever vaccination. TCRdb re-derived calls from the 5' RACE reads in MiXCR, one entry per CDR3 protein. The sample lists about 130,000 distinct CDR3 sequences, more than 7.5% occurring once. V shed 0 bases and J shed 3 bases, with 11 bases lying between them. There are 16 residues in the CDR3. Germline loops: CDR1 MGHRA, CDR2 YSYEKL. This clonotype was seen a few times. The sample was CD8+ T cells sorted from PBMCs, taken on the day of the yellow fever booster vaccination. The chain recombines TRBV4-1 with TRBJ2-2; D uncertain. The TCR originated in a man in his late teens or twenties who received the YFV17D yellow fever vaccine. CDR3 sequence reads: CASSQDQMWDTGELFF. The CDR3 DNA reads TGCGCCAGCAGCCAAGATCAAATGTGGGACACCGGGGAGCTGTTTTTT.